Following are 32 T cell receptor beta chains from one sample sequenced in a study of blood T cell repertoires in COVID-19. Profiled with immunoSEQ multiplex PCR; TCRdb holds only in-frame clones, not every one. The sample lists 40,000 to 55,000 clones; roughly 91% were seen once. The sequencing input was peripheral blood. All receptors derive from a human donor in a cohort sampled during active COVID-19.

The chain links TRBV5-4 to TRBJ2-3; TRBD1 aligns across 8 bases. The length of the CDR3 is 15 residues. The trim removed 4 bases at V and 5 bases at J, leaving 9 bases unmatched. The germline V gene has CDR1 SGHNT and CDR2 YYREEE (reference sequence). CDR3 coding DNA: TGTGCCAGCAGCCAGGGGGCCCAGTTGCAAGATACGCAGTATTTT. Its translation is CASSQGAQLQDTQYF.

This chain connects TRBV19 to TRBJ2-2; 9 positions agree with TRBD1. The V gene's germline CDR1 is LNHDA and CDR2 SQIVND (reference sequence). The CDR3 runs to 14 residues. Trimming removed 5 bases from V and 6 bases from J; junction bases left unmatched: 4. The DNA for the CDR3 is TGTGCCAGTAGTGAGACAGGGGGGGCCGGGGAGCTGTTTTTT. Its protein is CASSETGGAGELFF.

This clone was seen a handful of times. The rearrangement uses TRBV7-2 and TRBJ1-2; 12 nucleotides align to TRBD1. CDR1 and CDR2 from the germline V gene are SGHTA and FQGNSA. V lost 5 bases to trimming and J lost 6 bases; unmatched junction nucleotides: 10. The CDR3 sequence is 16 residues long. CDR3 sequence (DNA): TGTGCCAGCAGCCCCGCCGGGACAGGGGGCGCAAATGGCTACACCTTC. It codes for CASSPAGTGGANGYTF.

This chain joins TRBV4-3 and TRBJ1-1; the match to TRBD1 covers 7 bases. The germline gives CDR1 LGHNA, CDR2 YSLEER. The V gene end was trimmed by 1 base and the J gene end by 10 bases; junction bases not matched to a gene: 6. This CDR3 has 13 residues. CDR3 residues: CASSQVSTGRAFF. CDR3 in DNA: TGCGCCAGCAGCCAAGTTTCGACAGGGCGAGCTTTCTTT.

J is TRBJ2-6 and V is TRBV7-2, with a weak D call TRBD2 (6 bases). V lost 5 bases to trimming and J lost 0 bases, with 11 bases between them. The CDR3 length is 16 residues. Germline CDR1 is SGHTA and CDR2 is FQGNSA. The CDR3 spells CASSVGLHSGANVLTF. In nucleotides, the CDR3 is TGTGCCAGCAGCGTGGGACTTCACTCTGGGGCCAACGTCCTGACTTTC.

The chain employs TRBV5-1 and TRBJ1-1; TRBD1 is a possible D gene (5 bases). Trimming shortened V by 0 bases and J by 4 bases, and 10 bases separated the two germline ends. The CDR3 length is 14 residues. Germline CDR1 reads SGHRS; CDR2 reads YFSETQ. The CDR3 bases are TGCGCCAGCAGCTTGGCCGGGCAGGGCACTGAAGCTTTCTTT. Protein sequence: CASSLAGQGTEAFF.

The V call is TRBV19, the J call TRBJ2-1; D is possibly TRBD2 (7 bases). V was pared by 3 bases and J by 7 bases, with 13 bases between. Germline CDR1 reads LNHDA; CDR2 reads SQIVND (reference sequence). This CDR3 has 14 amino acids. CDR3 coding DNA: TGTGCCAGTAGTATGGGGGGGCGTTTAAATGAGCAGTTCTTC. Its translation is CASSMGGRLNEQFF.

The rearrangement joins TRBV27 to TRBJ1-1, with TRBD1 identical over 8 bases. Germline assignment: CDR1 MNHEY and CDR2 SMNVEV (reference sequence). The junction had 6 bases not matched to a gene; V was cut back by 5 bases and J by 7 bases. CDR3 length: 13 residues. DNA for the CDR3: TGTGCCAGCAGTCGCGACAGGGGATATGAAGCTTTCTTT. It translates to CASSRDRGYEAFF.

This rearrangement joins TRBV4-1 to TRBJ2-5, with a weak D call TRBD1 (5 bases). Trimming stripped 1 base from V and 1 base from J, with 10 bases between. Germline loops: CDR1 MGHRA, CDR2 YSYEKL. The CDR3 has 15 amino acids. The CDR3 loop is CASSQVPTAQETQYF. In DNA, the CDR3 is TGCGCCAGCAGCCAAGTACCGACAGCCCAAGAGACCCAGTACTTC.

DNA of the CDR3: TGTGCCAGCAGTGAAGGTCCAGGGGTTAATTCACCCCTCCACTTT. This sequence encodes CASSEGPGVNSPLHF. The V call is TRBV6-1, the J call TRBJ1-6; D possibly corresponds to TRBD1 (6 bases). The CDR3 has 15 residues. Germline assignment: CDR1 MNHNS and CDR2 SASEGT. The V gene lost 1 base and the J gene lost 6 bases, with 10 bases spanning the gap.

V and J are TRBV11-3 and TRBJ2-3; 11 bases are shared with TRBD2. This CDR3 contains 14 residues. V trimming: 6 bases; J trimming: 4 bases; junction bases outside the gene matches: 3. Per the germline V gene, CDR1 is SGHNT and CDR2 is YENEEA. The CDR3 DNA follows: TGTGCCAGCAGGATAGCGGGAGGGGCAGATACGCAGTATTTT. Translation: CASRIAGGADTQYF.

This clone was seen only once. This chain uses TRBV6-5 with TRBJ2-5, with D unresolved. This CDR3 contains 12 residues. Trimming shortened V by 11 bases and J by 3 bases, and 13 bases separated the two germline ends. CDR1 and CDR2 from the germline V gene are MNHEY and SVGAGI. DNA of the CDR3: TGTGCCGCGGCGGTGAACGAAGAGACCCAGTACTTC. Its protein is CAAAVNEETQYF.

This clone has only one observation. The chain uses TRBV5-1 and TRBJ2-2; 7 bases match TRBD2. The CDR3 is 16 amino acids. V shed 4 bases and J 2 bases; nucleotides not matched to a gene: 8. Per germline, CDR1 SGHRS and CDR2 YFSETQ. The DNA for the CDR3 is TGCGCCAGCAGCCCCCGGGCTAGCGGAAACACCGGGGAGCTGTTTTTT. Amino acid sequence: CASSPRASGNTGELFF.

The chain combines TRBV6-6 with TRBJ1-5; no reliable D call. This CDR3 is built from 14 residues. Germline CDR1 reads MNHNY; CDR2 reads SVGAGI (reference sequence). V was trimmed by 2 bases and J by 0 bases, leaving 5 bases between them. CDR3 in amino acids: CASSYLYSNQPQHF. The CDR3 DNA follows: TGTGCCAGCAGTTACCTCTATAGCAATCAGCCCCAGCATTTT.

The chain employs TRBV27 and TRBJ2-7; 7 bases map to TRBD2. The CDR3 covers 14 residues. Unmatched junction bases numbered 6, after V lost 7 bases and J lost 0 bases. CDR1 and CDR2 from the germline V gene are MNHEY and SMNVEV (reference sequence). CDR3 nucleotide sequence: TGTGCCAGCAAGGGGCTAGCGGCCTCCTACGAGCAGTACGTC. Protein: CASKGLAASYEQYV.

Worth noting for this clone: Other DNA sequences within the sample encode an identical CDR3. The chain uses TRBV19 and TRBJ1-1; D may be TRBD1 (5 bases). The germline V gene encodes CDR1 LNHDA and CDR2 SQIVND (reference sequence). This CDR3 contains 13 residues. V dropped 8 bases and J dropped 0 bases, with 10 bases sitting between them. The CDR3 bases are TGTGCCAGTCGTCAGGGCCTGAACACTGAAGCTTTCTTT. Translating it yields CASRQGLNTEAFF.

In its sample, this clone was seen once. The chain is built from TRBV29-1 and TRBJ2-1; the match to TRBD2 covers 9 bases. Per the germline V gene, CDR1 is SQVTM and CDR2 is ANQGSEA. Germline trimming cut 8 bases from V and 6 bases from J; bases unmatched to any gene: 5. The CDR3 spans 12 residues. The CDR3 DNA sequence: TGCAGCTCCTGGCGGGGGGGCAATGAGCAGTTCTTC. Translation: CSSWRGGNEQFF.

The table lists this clone with a few counts. The genes are TRBV5-4 and TRBJ2-7; 7 bases match TRBD1. Germline V CDR1 and CDR2: SGHNT, YYREEE (reference sequence). The CDR3 totals 14 residues. V lost 4 bases and J lost 4; bases outside the gene matches: 8. This CDR3 reads CASSPEGARYEQYF. The CDR3 DNA reads TGTGCCAGCAGCCCAGAGGGGGCGAGGTACGAGCAGTACTTC.

The rearrangement uses TRBV19 and TRBJ2-3; 7 positions agree with TRBD2. Trimming at V came to 1 base and at J to 0 bases, leaving 7 bases not matched to a gene. Germline CDR1 reads LNHDA; CDR2 reads SQIVND (reference sequence). The CDR3 has 17 residues. CDR3 loop: CASSIGVAGDSTDTQYF. CDR3 nucleotides: TGTGCCAGTAGTATAGGGGTGGCGGGGGATAGCACAGATACGCAGTATTTT.

The chain is built from TRBV7-9 and TRBJ2-1, with 8 positions matching TRBD1. V trimming: 5 bases; J trimming: 2 bases; junction bases outside the gene matches: 8. The CDR3 has 16 amino acids. Germline V lookup: CDR1 SEHNR, CDR2 FQNEAQ (reference sequence). CDR3 sequence: CASSVRRTGTYNEQFF. The CDR3 DNA is TGTGCCAGCAGCGTTAGGCGGACAGGGACCTACAATGAGCAGTTCTTC.

This chain uses TRBV30 with TRBJ1-1; D is unclear. This CDR3 has 14 residues. In germline, CDR1 is GTSNPN, CDR2 SVGIG (reference sequence). V was shortened by 2 bases and J by 0 bases, with 10 bases between the two germline ends. As DNA, the CDR3 is TGTGCCTGGAGTACCAGCAGGATGAACACTGAAGCTTTCTTT. Translation gives CAWSTSRMNTEAFF. Full variable domain (remainder filled in from reference TRBV30 and TRBJ1-1): SQTIHQWPATLVQPVGSPLSLECTVEGTSNPNLYWYRQAAGRGLQLLFYSVGIGQISSEVPQNLSASRPQDRQFILSSKKLLLSDSGFYLCAWSTSRMNTEAFFGQGTRLTVV.

This chain connects TRBV5-8 to TRBJ2-1, with TRBD2 matching 14 bases. Trimming at V came to 4 bases and at J to 9 bases, leaving 6 bases not matched to a gene. CDR1 SGHTS and CDR2 YDEGEE come from the germline V gene. This CDR3 has 15 amino acids. In DNA, the CDR3 is TGTGCCAGCAGCGGGGGACTAGCGGGAGTCAGTGAGCAGTTCTTC. This codes for CASSGGLAGVSEQFF.

The rearrangement joins TRBV7-9 to TRBJ1-6; TRBD1 might be the D (5 bases). V lost 3 bases to trimming and J lost 7 bases, with 13 bases between them. CDR1 SEHNR and CDR2 FQNEAQ come from the germline V gene (reference sequence). This CDR3 has 15 residues. CDR3 sequence reads: CASSFTGGFNSPLHF. DNA of the CDR3: TGTGCCAGCAGCTTCACAGGTGGTTTCAATTCACCCCTCCACTTT. Combining the CDR3 with reference TRBV7-9 and TRBJ1-6 gives the whole variable domain DTGVSQNPRHKITKRGQNVTFRCDPISEHNRLYWYRQTLGQGPEFLTYFQNEAQLEKSRLLSDRFSAERPKGSFSTLEIQRTEQGDSAMYLCASSFTGGFNSPLHFGNGTRLTVT.

V gene TRBV30 combines with J gene TRBJ2-5; TRBD2 might be the D (5 bases). V was clipped by 8 bases and J by 2 bases, with 12 bases between them. The CDR3 runs to 12 residues. Per germline, CDR1 GTSNPN and CDR2 SVGIG (reference sequence). The CDR3 spells CALRTGQETQYF. CDR3 coding DNA: TGTGCCCTTAGGACGGGGCAAGAGACCCAGTACTTC.

The chain is built from TRBV6-6 and TRBJ1-5; D is undetermined. The germline CDR1 and CDR2 sequences are MNHNY and SVGAGI (reference sequence). With 7 bases removed from V and 7 bases from J, the gap between germline ends came to 17 bases. The CDR3 is 14 residues long. This CDR3 is CASKQSSGGQPQHF. The CDR3 coding sequence is TGTGCCAGCAAACAGTCCTCTGGAGGCCAGCCCCAGCATTTT.

J is TRBJ2-7 and V is TRBV5-1; 7 nucleotides agree with TRBD1. The trim removed 0 bases at V and 3 bases at J, leaving 6 bases unmatched. Germline V gene data show CDR1 as SGHRS and CDR2 as YFSETQ. The CDR3 runs 15 residues. CDR3 protein: CASSLVGGTDYEQYF. The CDR3 DNA follows: TGCGCCAGCAGCTTGGTGGGTGGGACAGACTACGAGCAGTACTTC.

This clone was picked up a small number of times. The CDR3 nucleotides read TGCGCCAGCAGCTTGGAATCCCGTAGCGGGAGCTCCTACGAGCAGTACTTC. This translates into CASSLESRSGSSYEQYF. V and J are TRBV5-1 and TRBJ2-7, with 9 bases fitting TRBD2. After removal of 0 bases from V and 0 bases from J, the junction contained 7 bases not matched to a gene. The CDR3 runs to 17 residues. Per the germline V gene, CDR1 is SGHRS and CDR2 is YFSETQ.

This chain joins TRBV15 and TRBJ2-3; D call uncertain. This CDR3 is built from 14 residues. Trimming took off 0 bases at V and 6 bases at J, with 10 bases between the two ends. Germline V CDR1 and CDR2: LNHNV, YYDKDF (reference sequence). CDR3 in DNA: TGTGCCACCAGCAGAGATCGAAGAGCGGATACGCAGTATTTT. Its protein is CATSRDRRADTQYF.

The chain uses TRBV7-9 and TRBJ2-1, with 9 bases that match TRBD2. The germline gives CDR1 SEHNR, CDR2 FQNEAQ (reference sequence). With 1 base clipped from V and 8 bases from J, the junction kept 9 bases outside the gene matches. The CDR3 has 16 amino acids. The CDR3 DNA reads TGTGCCAGCAGCTTAGATAGCGGGGGCCCTTTGGATGAGCAGTTCTTC. Encoded protein: CASSLDSGGPLDEQFF.

The chain is built from TRBV7-9 and TRBJ2-5; D remains ambiguous. CDR1 and CDR2 (germline): SEHNR, FQNEAQ (reference sequence). V lost 5 bases and J lost 4, with 8 bases in between. CDR3 length: 12 residues. The CDR3 protein is CASSPTGETQYF. For the CDR3, the DNA is TGTGCCAGCAGCCCCACCGGAGAGACCCAGTACTTC.

The chain carries TRBV5-1 and TRBJ1-1; 7 nucleotides agree with TRBD1. CDR3 length: 13 amino acids. Germline V CDR1 and CDR2: SGHRS, YFSETQ. The ends lost 6 bases at V and 1 base at J; junction bases unmatched: 3. The CDR3 DNA reads as TGCGCCAGCACGGGACAGTCGAACACTGAAGCTTTCTTT. Its translation is CASTGQSNTEAFF. Looking up the rest from reference TRBV5-1 and TRBJ1-1 gives the full variable domain: KAGVTQTPRYLIKTRGQQVTLSCSPISGHRSVSWYQQTPGQGLQFLFEYFSETQRNKGNFPGRFSGRQFSNSRSEMNVSTLELGDSALYLCASTGQSNTEAFFGQGTRLTVV.

The chain carries TRBV18 and TRBJ1-4; 10 bases fit TRBD1. The length of the CDR3 is 14 residues. The junction had 5 bases not matched to a gene; V was cut back by 6 bases and J by 7 bases. Per germline, CDR1 KGHSH and CDR2 LQKENI. DNA of the CDR3: TGTGCCAGCTCCCCGACAGGGGGCGGTGAAAAACTGTTTTTT. Amino acid sequence: CASSPTGGGEKLFF.